This T cell receptor (beta chain) was found in a study of cytomegalovirus exposure and HLA in healthy donors. Notes on this clone: What it binds is not known.

The CDR3 runs to 13 residues. Trimming took 9 bases from V and 8 from J, leaving 19 bases between them. CDR1 and CDR2 (germline): KGHSH, LQKENI. Findings of the study overall: Later analysis suggested most CMV-associated TCR beta chains were HLA-restricted. A later analysis reportedly found fewer N-insertions in an Asian-associated ancestry cluster than the roughly 730-donor mean. In a later analysis, HLA-associated TCR beta chains were more clonally expanded than equally common others. In a later analysis, a missense DCLRE1C variant was linked to TCR beta V- and J-gene trimming.

PCR employed 60 Vbeta and 13 Jbeta primers. Assay used: immunoSEQ multiplex PCR; TCRdb lists only in-frame clones, some missing. This sample has approximately 190,000 clones, with over 70% found just once. The chain recombines TRBV18 with TRBJ1-2; D not certain. Sequencing was carried out using PBMCs. This TCR was sampled from a man aged 45 to 65 in good health and CMV-seronegative. CDR3 amino acids: CASSTGTVKGYTF. CDR3 DNA sequence: TGTGCCAGTTCCACCGGAACAGTGAAAGGCTACACCTTC.